Listed below are T cell receptor beta chains from one sample, sequenced in a study of a mutant IDH1 vaccine in newly diagnosed glioma. Libraries were prepared by immunoSEQ multiplex PCR; TCRdb keeps only in-frame clonotypes and omits some of them. The data hold tens of thousands of clones, with roughly nine tenths observed a single time. This specimen was PBMCs, taken from a glioma patient treated with radiotherapy, temozolomide or both. All receptors derive from a middle-aged woman with glioma. Each CDR3 is given with its conserved first and last residue. The D gene is left open where the match is weak. Not every row has a clone size; where given, it reads once, few, many or a size class.

-,TRBJ2-2,-,TRBV7-7,TGTGCTAGCGCCCCCCTCCCGGGGGAGGAGTGGAGCACCGGGGAGCTGTTTTTT,CASAPLPGEEWSTGELFF
-,TRBJ1-1,-,TRBV7-9,TGTGCCAGCAGCTTAGCTGGGTCCCCTGAAGCTTTCTTT,CASSLAGSPEAFF
TRBD1,TRBJ1-2,once,TRBV2,TGTGCCAGCAGCGACAGGGCCCGGGACGGTGGCTACACCTTC,CASSDRARDGGYTF
TRBD2,TRBJ2-5,-,TRBV7-9,TGTGCCAGCAGCCGCCCGGGACTAGCAACGGAGACCCAGTACTTC,CASSRPGLATETQYF
-,TRBJ1-6,-,TRBV25-1,TGTGCCAGCAGTGAAGCAGGGCGGGAGAATTCACCCCTCCACTTT,CASSEAGRENSPLHF
-,TRBJ1-1,-,TRBV10-2,TGCGCCAGCTGTTCGGAGGGGACCACTGAAGCTTTCTTT,CASCSEGTTEAFF
-,TRBJ1-4,few,TRBV4-1,TGCGCCAGCAGCCAAGCAGGGAGCGGAAATGAAAAACTGTTTTTT,CASSQAGSGNEKLFF
TRBD1,TRBJ1-1,-,TRBV27,TGTGCCAGCAGTTTGGGACAGGGGTTTCGGACTGAAGCTTTCTTT,CASSLGQGFRTEAFF
-,TRBJ1-1,-,TRBV19,TGTGCCAGTAGTCCTATGACCGGCCGGGGCTACACTGAAGCTTTCTTT,CASSPMTGRGYTEAFF
-,TRBJ1-5,-,TRBV6-6,TGTGCCAGCAGCTTGACAGCATTGGATCAGCCCCAGCATTTT,CASSLTALDQPQHF